This T cell receptor beta chain was captured in a study of T cell responses to AZD1222 COVID-19 vaccine. Sequencing was performed with immunoSEQ multiplex PCR; in TCRdb, only in-frame clones are kept and a portion is missing. The table has around 180,000 clones, around nine tenths seen once; the top ten hold approximately 3%. V was pared by 2 bases and J by 6 bases, with 10 bases between. CDR3 size: 13 residues. Germline-derived CDR1 and CDR2 are MNHEY and SMNVEV (reference sequence). The receptor was derived from an adult in good health. The V gene is TRBV27, the J gene TRBJ1-1; maybe TRBD1 (6 bases). The source was peripheral blood, collected on day 0 of AZD1222 vaccination. CDR3 amino acids: CASSLQRGPEAFF. The DNA for the CDR3 is TGTGCCAGCAGTTTACAGCGGGGGCCTGAAGCTTTCTTT.